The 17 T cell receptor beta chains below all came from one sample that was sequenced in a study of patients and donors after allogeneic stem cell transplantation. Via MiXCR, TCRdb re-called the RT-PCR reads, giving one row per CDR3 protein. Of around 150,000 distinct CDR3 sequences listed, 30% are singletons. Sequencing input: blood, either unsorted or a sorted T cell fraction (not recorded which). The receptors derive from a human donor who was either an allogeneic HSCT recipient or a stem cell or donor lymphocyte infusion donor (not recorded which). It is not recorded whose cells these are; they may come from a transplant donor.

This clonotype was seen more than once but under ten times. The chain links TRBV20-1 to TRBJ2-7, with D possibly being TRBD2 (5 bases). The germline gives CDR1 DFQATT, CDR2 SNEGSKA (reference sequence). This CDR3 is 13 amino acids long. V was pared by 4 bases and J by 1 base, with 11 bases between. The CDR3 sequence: CSATPGVSYEQYF. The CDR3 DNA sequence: TGCAGTGCTACCCCCGGGGTTTCCTACGAGCAGTACTTC.

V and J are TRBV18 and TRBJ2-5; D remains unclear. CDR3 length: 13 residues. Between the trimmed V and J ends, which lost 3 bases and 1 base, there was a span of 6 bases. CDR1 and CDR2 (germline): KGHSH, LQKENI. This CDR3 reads CASSPGVQETQYF. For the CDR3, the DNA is TGTGCCAGCTCACCCGGTGTCCAAGAGACCCAGTACTTC.

As DNA, the CDR3 is TGTGCCAGCAGCGAACAGGGAACTAATGAAAAACTGTTTTTT. This translates into CASSEQGTNEKLFF. The chain joins TRBV7-2 to TRBJ1-4; tentatively, D is TRBD1 (6 bases). CDR1 SGHTA and CDR2 FQGNSA come from the germline V gene. The CDR3 sequence is 14 residues long. V was pared by 5 bases and J by 1 base, with 8 bases between.

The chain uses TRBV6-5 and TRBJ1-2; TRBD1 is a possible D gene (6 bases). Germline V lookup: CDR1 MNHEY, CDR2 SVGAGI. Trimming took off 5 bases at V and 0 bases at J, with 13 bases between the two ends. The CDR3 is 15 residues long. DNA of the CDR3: TGTGCCAGCAGTACCGACAGGCAGTCTAACTATGGCTACACCTTC. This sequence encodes CASSTDRQSNYGYTF.

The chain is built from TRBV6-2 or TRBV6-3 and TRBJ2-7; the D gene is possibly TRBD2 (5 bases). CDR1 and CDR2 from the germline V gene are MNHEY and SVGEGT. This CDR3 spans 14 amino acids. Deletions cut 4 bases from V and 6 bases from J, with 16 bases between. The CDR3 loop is CASSWIGQEGEQYF. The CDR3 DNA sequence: TGTGCCAGCAGTTGGATCGGGCAAGAGGGCGAGCAGTACTTC.

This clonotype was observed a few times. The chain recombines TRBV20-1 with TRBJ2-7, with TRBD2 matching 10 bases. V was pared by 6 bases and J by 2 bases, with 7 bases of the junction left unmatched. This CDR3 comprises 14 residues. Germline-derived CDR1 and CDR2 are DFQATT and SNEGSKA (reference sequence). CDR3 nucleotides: TGCAGTGCCTCTATAGCGGGAGGACCCTACGAGCAGTACTTC. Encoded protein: CSASIAGGPYEQYF.

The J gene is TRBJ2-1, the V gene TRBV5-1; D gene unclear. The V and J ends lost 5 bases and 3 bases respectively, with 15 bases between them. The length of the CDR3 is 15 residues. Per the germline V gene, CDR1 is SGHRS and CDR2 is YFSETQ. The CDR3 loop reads CASRGLAFNYNEQFF. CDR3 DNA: TGCGCCAGCAGGGGGTTAGCCTTCAACTACAATGAGCAGTTCTTC.

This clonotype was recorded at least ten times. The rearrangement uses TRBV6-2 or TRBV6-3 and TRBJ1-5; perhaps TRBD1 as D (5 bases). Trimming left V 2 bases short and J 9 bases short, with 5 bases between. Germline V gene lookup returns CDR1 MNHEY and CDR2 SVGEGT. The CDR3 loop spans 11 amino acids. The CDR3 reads CASSYQGPQHF. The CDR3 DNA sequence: TGTGCCAGCAGTTACCAGGGGCCCCAGCATTTT.

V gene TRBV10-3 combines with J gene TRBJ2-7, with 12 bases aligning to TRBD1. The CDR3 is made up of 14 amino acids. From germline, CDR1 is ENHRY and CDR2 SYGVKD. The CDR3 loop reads CDIRGQGATYEQYF. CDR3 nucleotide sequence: TGTGACATTAGGGGACAGGGGGCCACATACGAGCAGTACTTC.

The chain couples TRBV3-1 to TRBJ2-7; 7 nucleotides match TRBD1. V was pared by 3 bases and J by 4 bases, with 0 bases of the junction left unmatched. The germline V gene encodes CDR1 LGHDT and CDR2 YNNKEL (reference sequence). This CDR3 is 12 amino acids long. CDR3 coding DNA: TGTGCCAGCAGCCAGGGACAGTACGAGCAGTACTTC. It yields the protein CASSQGQYEQYF.

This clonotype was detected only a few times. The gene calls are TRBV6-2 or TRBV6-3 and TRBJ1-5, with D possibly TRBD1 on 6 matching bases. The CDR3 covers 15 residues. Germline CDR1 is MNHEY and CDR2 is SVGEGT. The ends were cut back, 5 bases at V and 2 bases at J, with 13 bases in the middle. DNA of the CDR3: TGTGCCAGCAGTCAAAGGGGGTACGGCAATCAGCCCCAGCATTTT. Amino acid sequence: CASSQRGYGNQPQHF.

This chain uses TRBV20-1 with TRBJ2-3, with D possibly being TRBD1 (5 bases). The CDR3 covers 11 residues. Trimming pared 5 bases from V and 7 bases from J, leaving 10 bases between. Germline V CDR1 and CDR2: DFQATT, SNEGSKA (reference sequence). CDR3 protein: CSAFQGYTQYF. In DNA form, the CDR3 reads TGCAGTGCTTTCCAGGGCTATACGCAGTATTTT.

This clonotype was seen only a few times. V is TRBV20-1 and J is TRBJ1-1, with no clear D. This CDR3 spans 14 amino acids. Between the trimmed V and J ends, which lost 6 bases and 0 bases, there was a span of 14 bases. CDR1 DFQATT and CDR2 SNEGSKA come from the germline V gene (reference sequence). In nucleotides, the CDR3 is TGCAGTGCCGATTGGGCCGCGGTGAACACTGAAGCTTTCTTT. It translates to CSADWAAVNTEAFF.

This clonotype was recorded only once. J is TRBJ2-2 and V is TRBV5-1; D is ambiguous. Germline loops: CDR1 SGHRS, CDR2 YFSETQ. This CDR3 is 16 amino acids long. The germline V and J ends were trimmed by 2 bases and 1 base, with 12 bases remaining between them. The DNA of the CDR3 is TGCGCCAGCAGCTTAAGCTTGGCTTTGAACACCGGGGAGCTGTTTTTT. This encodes CASSLSLALNTGELFF.

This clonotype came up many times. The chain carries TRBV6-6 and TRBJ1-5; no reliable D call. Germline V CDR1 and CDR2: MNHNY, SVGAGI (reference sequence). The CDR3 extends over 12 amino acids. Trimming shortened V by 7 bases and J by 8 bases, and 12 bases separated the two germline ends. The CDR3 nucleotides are TGTGCCAGCAAGGCTACCTTCGAGCCCCAGCATTTT. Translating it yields CASKATFEPQHF.

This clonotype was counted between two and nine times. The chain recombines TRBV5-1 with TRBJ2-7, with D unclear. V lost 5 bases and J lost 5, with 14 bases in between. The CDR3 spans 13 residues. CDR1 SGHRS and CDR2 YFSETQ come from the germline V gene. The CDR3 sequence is CASRSERLDEQYF. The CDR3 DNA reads TGCGCCAGCAGGAGCGAGCGTTTAGACGAGCAGTACTTC.

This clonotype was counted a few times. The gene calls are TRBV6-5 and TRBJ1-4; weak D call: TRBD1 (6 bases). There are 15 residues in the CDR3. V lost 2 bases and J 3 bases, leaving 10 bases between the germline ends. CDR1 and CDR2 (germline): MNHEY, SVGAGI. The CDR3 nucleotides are TGTGCCAGCAGTTACGGGGGGCAGGCTAATGAAAAACTGTTTTTT. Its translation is CASSYGGQANEKLFF.